This T cell receptor beta chain came from a study of T cells in Graves' hyperthyroidism and ophthalmopathy (dated 2019 in TCRdb). Context from the whole study: To identify TCR V-J signatures that set the groups apart, the researchers used a discovery cohort of more than 95 patients, made up of around 40 with Graves' ophthalmopathy and 55 to 65 with stable Graves' hyperthyroidism. For training and testing, the 110 or so patients in the discovery cohort were randomly divided in a 7:3 ratio. The paper describes TCR Vbeta CDR3 sequencing of some 130 peripheral blood samples, made up of approximately 40 ophthalmopathy patients, more than 70 hyperthyroidism patients and around 17 progressor patients. Prospective prediction of ophthalmopathy was tested in an independent validation cohort of some 20 hyperthyroidism patients and around 16 patients who later progressed to ophthalmopathy. Once sampling was done, hyperthyroidism patients were given methimazole at a starting dose of 30 mg daily, whereas ophthalmopathy patients were given high-dose intravenous methylprednisolone. Thyroid tissue and blood T-cell repertoires from about six Graves' hyperthyroidism patients were also compared in the study.

In regard to this clonotype: Its antigen is unknown. Base qualities were left out, and no much larger clone turns up one base away.

The germline V gene yields SNHLY for CDR1 and FYNNEI for CDR2. Reading from cysteine to phenylalanine, the CDR3 counts 16 amino acids. Only the CDR3 part of the read is kept: 48 bases, read in frame from the first base. V ends up 5 bases short and J 3 bases short, with an unmatched junction base count of 8. Paper-wide results and their limitations: No statistical method was used to set the sample size in advance, and investigators knew the group allocation. During validation, the model predicted progression to ophthalmopathy a median of about 5.9 months ahead of onset, with around 71% sensitivity and roughly 72% specificity. A 13 V-J signature model separated ophthalmopathy from stable hyperthyroidism, with 87.88% sensitivity and roughly 82% specificity in cross-validation and 80%/75% in testing. Most expanded thyroid clonotypes (frequency above 0.001) were also detected in blood, a finding suggesting that blood repertoires may reflect thyroid immune responses.

The study excluded patients with uncontrolled infections, other autoimmune diseases, pregnancy or lactation. Diagnoses relied on clinical symptoms, serum thyroxine and TRAb, thyroid ultrasound and orbital computed tomography. Trizol reagent was used to extract total RNA, and RNA quality was then checked on an Agilent 2100 Bioanalyzer. The TCR beta CDR3 regions were amplified from RNA transcripts. For the first round of RT-PCR on the TCR CDR3, the HTBI primer set was used together with the Qiagen OneStep RT-PCR kit. Libraries were constructed in a second round of multiplex PCR, after which size selection and purification were carried out. Libraries were sequenced paired-end with 100 bp reads on an Illumina HiSeq2000. Regarding the original processing steps: SOAPnuke was used to process the raw data, with reads discarded if the reads contained adapters or uncalled bases, had a mean Phred below 15, or lacked an exact constant-primer or identifier match. High-quality paired reads were merged with COPE v1.2.5, and unique nucleotide sequences were defined as clonotypes. Clonotypes were aligned to IMGT TRBV, TRBD and TRBJ reference segments using MiTCR v1.1. Only V-J combinations with frequency above 0.0001, covering 99% to 99.2% of repertoires, were analysed. A TCS score was defined as the ratio between F50 (clonal expansion) and ExV (chaos), using BLOSUM62-based TCRdist between CDR3 peptides within each V-J. Welch's t-statistics and random forest reduced around 520 V-J features to some 14, which were used in a naive Bayes classifier (R e1071). The Morisita-Horn index was used to measure how similar the thyroid and blood repertoires were. TCRdb reprocessing: public reads trimmed at Q25 with fastp, clones called with MiXCR, in-frame beta chains kept. Duplicate CDR3 protein sequences are folded into a single record with the most common DNA and genes. TCRdb, rather than the study authors, made the V and J calls. The sample table holds 650,000 to 800,000 distinct CDR3 sequences, of which 45% were seen once. Less than 9% of the sample is held by the ten biggest clonotypes.

The receptor comes from an adult man with Graves' disease, either hyperthyroidism or ophthalmopathy (not recorded which). Sequencing input: peripheral blood or thyroid tissue (not recorded which). This receptor chain uses TRBV2 and TRBJ2-2; the central 8 bases match TRBD2. The CDR3 region: CASSLGLAGYTGELFF. The DNA sequence reads TGTGCCAGCAGTTTAGGGCTAGCGGGTTACACCGGGGAGCTGTTTTTT. The full variable domain, with segments outside the CDR3 supplied by the reference TRBV2 and TRBJ2-2 proteins, appears as EPEVTQTPSHQVTQMGQEVILRCVPISNHLYFYWYRQILGQKVEFLVSFYNNEISEKSEIFDDQFSVERPDGSNFTLKIRSTKLEDSAMYFCASSLGLAGYTGELFFGEGSRLTVL.